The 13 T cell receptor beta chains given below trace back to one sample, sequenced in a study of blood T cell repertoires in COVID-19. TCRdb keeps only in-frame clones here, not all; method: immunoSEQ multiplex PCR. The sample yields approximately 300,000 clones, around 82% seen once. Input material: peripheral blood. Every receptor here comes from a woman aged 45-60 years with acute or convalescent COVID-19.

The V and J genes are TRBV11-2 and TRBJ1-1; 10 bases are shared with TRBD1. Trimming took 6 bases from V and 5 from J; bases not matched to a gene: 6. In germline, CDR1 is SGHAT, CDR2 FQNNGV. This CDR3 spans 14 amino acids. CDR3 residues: CASSAQGQGTEAFF. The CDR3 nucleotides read TGTGCCAGCAGTGCACAGGGACAGGGGACTGAAGCTTTCTTT. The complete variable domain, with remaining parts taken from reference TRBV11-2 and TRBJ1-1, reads EAGVAQSPRYKIIEKRQSVAFWCNPISGHATLYWYQQILGQGPKLLIQFQNNGVVDDSQLPKDRFSAERLKGVDSTLKIQPAKLEDSAVYLCASSAQGQGTEAFFGQGTRLTVV.

The CDR3 sequence is CASSSNYSLDGNTIYF. As DNA, the CDR3 is TGTGCCAGCAGTTCGAACTACTCCCTTGACGGAAACACCATATATTTT. J is TRBJ1-3 and V is TRBV6-5, with D uncertain. Germline-derived CDR1 and CDR2 are MNHEY and SVGAGI. V was pared by 4 bases and J by 4 bases, with 17 bases between. The CDR3 covers 16 residues.

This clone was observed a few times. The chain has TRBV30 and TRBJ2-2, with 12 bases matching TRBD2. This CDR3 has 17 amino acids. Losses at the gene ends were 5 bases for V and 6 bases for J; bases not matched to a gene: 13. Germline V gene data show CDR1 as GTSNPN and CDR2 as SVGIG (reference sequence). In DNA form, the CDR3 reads TGTGCCTGGTTTGGACTAGCGGGAATATCATTTGCCGGGGAGCTGTTTTTT. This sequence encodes CAWFGLAGISFAGELFF.

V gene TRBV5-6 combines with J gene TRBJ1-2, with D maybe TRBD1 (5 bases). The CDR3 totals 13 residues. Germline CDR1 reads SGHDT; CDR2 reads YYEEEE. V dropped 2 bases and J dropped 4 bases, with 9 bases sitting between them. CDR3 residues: CASSFGQGYGYTF. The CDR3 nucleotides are TGTGCCAGCAGCTTCGGCCAGGGCTATGGCTACACCTTC.

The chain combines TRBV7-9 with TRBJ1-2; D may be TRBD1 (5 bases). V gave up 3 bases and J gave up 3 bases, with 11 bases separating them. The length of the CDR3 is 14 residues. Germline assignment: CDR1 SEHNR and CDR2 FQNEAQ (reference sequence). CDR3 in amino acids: CASSLADRYYGYTF. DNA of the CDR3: TGTGCCAGCAGCTTGGCCGACAGATACTATGGCTACACCTTC.

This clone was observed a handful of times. The CDR3 nucleotides are TGTGCCATCAGTGCCGGACAGGCGAGTACTGAAGCTTTCTTT. Its translation: CAISAGQASTEAFF. The chain has TRBV10-3 and TRBJ1-1, with 7 bases fitting TRBD1. Germline V gene sequence: CDR1 ENHRY, CDR2 SYGVKD. The CDR3 totals 14 residues. The J segment lost 5 bases and the V segment lost 4 bases, leaving 7 bases of the junction unmatched.

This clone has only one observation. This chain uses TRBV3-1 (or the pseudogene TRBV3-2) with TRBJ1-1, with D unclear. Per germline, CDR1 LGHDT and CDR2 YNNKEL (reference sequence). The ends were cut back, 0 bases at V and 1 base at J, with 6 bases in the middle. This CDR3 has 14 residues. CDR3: CASSQDWRNTEAFF. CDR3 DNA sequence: TGTGCCAGCAGCCAAGATTGGAGGAACACTGAAGCTTTCTTT.

CDR3 sequence reads: CASSRSDSGDYGYTF. The CDR3 region has the DNA TGTGCCAGCAGTCGATCGGACTCGGGTGACTATGGCTACACCTTC. The J gene is TRBJ1-2, the V gene TRBV6-6; D gene uncertain. The CDR3 has 15 residues. The V gene's germline CDR1 is MNHNY and CDR2 SVGAGI (reference sequence). Deletions cut 5 bases from V and 3 bases from J, with 16 bases between.

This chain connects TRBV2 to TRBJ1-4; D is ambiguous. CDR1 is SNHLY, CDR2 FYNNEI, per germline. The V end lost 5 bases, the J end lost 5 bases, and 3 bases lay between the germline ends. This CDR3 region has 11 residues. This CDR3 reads CASSLNEKLFF. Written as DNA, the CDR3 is TGTGCCAGCAGTCTAAATGAAAAACTGTTTTTT.

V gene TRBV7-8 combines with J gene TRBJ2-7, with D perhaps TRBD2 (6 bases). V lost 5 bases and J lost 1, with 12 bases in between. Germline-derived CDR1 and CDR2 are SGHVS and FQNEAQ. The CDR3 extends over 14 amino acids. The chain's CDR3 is CASSAFRGSYEQYV. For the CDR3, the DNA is TGTGCCAGCAGCGCATTCCGGGGGTCCTACGAGCAGTACGTC.

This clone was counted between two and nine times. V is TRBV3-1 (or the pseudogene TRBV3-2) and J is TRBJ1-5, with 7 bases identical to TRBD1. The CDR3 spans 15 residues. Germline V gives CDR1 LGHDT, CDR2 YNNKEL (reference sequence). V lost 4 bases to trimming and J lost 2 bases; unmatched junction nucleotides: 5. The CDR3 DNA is TGTGCCAGCAGCCTCAAGGGGGCCGGCAATCAGCCCCAGCATTTT. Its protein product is CASSLKGAGNQPQHF.

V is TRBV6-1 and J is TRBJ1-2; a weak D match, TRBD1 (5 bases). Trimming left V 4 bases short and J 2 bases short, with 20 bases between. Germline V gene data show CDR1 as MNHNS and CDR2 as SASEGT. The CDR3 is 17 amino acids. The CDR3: CASSVGTVTGVNYGYTF. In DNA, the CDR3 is TGTGCCAGCAGTGTCGGTACGGTGACGGGGGTGAACTATGGCTACACCTTC.

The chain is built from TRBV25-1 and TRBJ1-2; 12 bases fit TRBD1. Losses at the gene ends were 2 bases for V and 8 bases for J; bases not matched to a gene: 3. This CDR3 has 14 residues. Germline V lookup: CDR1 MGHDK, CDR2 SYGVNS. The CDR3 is CASSERDRGLGYTF. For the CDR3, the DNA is TGTGCCAGCAGTGAAAGGGACAGGGGGCTGGGCTACACCTTC.